These 10 T cell receptor beta chains originate from one sample sequenced in a study of T cells in Graves' hyperthyroidism and ophthalmopathy (dated by TCRdb to about 2019). Library preparation used multiplex PCR. The reads were generated on an Illumina HiSeq 2000. Amplification of TCR beta CDR3 regions was carried out from RNA transcripts. The TCR CDR3 was subjected to a first round of RT-PCR using the HTBI primer set and the Qiagen OneStep RT-PCR kit. Through fastp at Q25 and MiXCR, TCRdb rebuilt clones from the public reads, retaining in-frame beta chains. When rows share a CDR3 protein, they turn into one entry using the most common DNA and genes. The sample records around 620,000 distinct CDR3 sequences, more than 45% of which are singletons. In total, the top ten clones hold roughly 19% of the sample. What was sequenced was peripheral blood or thyroid tissue (not recorded which). The receptors here all came from an adult woman with Graves' disease, either hyperthyroidism or ophthalmopathy (not recorded which).

The chain couples TRBV15 to TRBJ2-2; either TRBD1 or TRBD2 may fit D (5 bases each). Germline lookup yields CDR1 LNHNV and CDR2 YYDKDF (reference sequence). The CDR3 covers 14 residues. The V gene lost 3 bases and the J gene lost 6 bases, with 11 bases spanning the gap. CDR3 coding DNA: TGTGCCACCAGCAGGAGGGGCGTCTCCGGGGAGCTGTTTTTT. This codes for CATSRRGVSGELFF.

The chain has TRBV7-2 and TRBJ2-7, with 8 positions matching TRBD1. There are 13 residues in the CDR3. With V trimmed by 5 bases and J by 7 bases, 7 bases remained unmatched. Germline values: CDR1 SGHTA, CDR2 FQGNSA. The CDR3 sequence: CASSQGARTEQYF. CDR3 sequence (DNA): TGTGCCAGCAGCCAGGGGGCTCGGACTGAGCAGTACTTC.

This clonotype was counted a few times. The V and J genes are TRBV6-1 and TRBJ1-5; D uncertain. Germline CDR1 is MNHNS and CDR2 is SASEGT. This CDR3 has 16 residues. V lost 11 bases, J lost 6 bases, and 26 bases lay in between. CDR3 residues: CASSTAELSSGQPQHF. As DNA, the CDR3 is TGTGCCTCCTCTACGGCAGAACTTTCAAGCGGTCAGCCCCAGCATTTT.

The V gene is TRBV20-1, the J gene TRBJ1-1; D uncertain. V dropped 4 bases and J dropped 1 base, with 16 bases sitting between them. In germline, CDR1 is DFQATT, CDR2 SNEGSKA (reference sequence). This CDR3 has 15 amino acids. CDR3 nucleotide sequence: TGCAGTGCTATTCCTCGCGCGGGCGCGAACACTGAAGCTTTCTTT. Residues: CSAIPRAGANTEAFF.

CDR3 in DNA: TGTGCCAGCAGCTTAAATCGGGACCGCTCCTACGAGCAGTACTTC. Its translation: CASSLNRDRSYEQYF. This chain uses TRBV2 with TRBJ2-7; D possibly matches TRBD1 or TRBD2 (5 bases each). Trimming shortened V by 6 bases and J by 0 bases, and 15 bases separated the two germline ends. The CDR3 is 15 residues long. CDR1 SNHLY and CDR2 FYNNEI come from the germline V gene. The complete variable domain, with remaining parts taken from reference TRBV2 and TRBJ2-7, reads EPEVTQTPSHQVTQMGQEVILRCVPISNHLYFYWYRQILGQKVEFLVSFYNNEISEKSEIFDDQFSVERPDGSNFTLKIRSTKLEDSAMYFCASSLNRDRSYEQYFGPGTRLTVT.

The chain has TRBV2 and TRBJ1-5, with D possibly TRBD1 on 5 matching bases. Germline V gene data show CDR1 as SNHLY and CDR2 as FYNNEI. The CDR3 contains 14 residues. Between the trimmed V and J ends, which lost 4 bases and 3 bases, there was a span of 10 bases. For the CDR3, the DNA is TGTGCCAGCAGTGGACGGGGGTACAATCAGCCCCAGCATTTT. It translates to CASSGRGYNQPQHF.

This clonotype appeared many times. The rearrangement links TRBV4-1 to TRBJ2-5; D may be TRBD2 (6 bases). V lost 4 bases and J 5 bases, leaving 8 bases between the germline ends. CDR1 is MGHRA, CDR2 YSYEKL, per germline. The CDR3 runs 12 residues. CDR3 in amino acids: CASSRGVETQYF. The CDR3 DNA follows: TGCGCCAGCAGCCGGGGGGTCGAGACCCAGTACTTC.

Note on this clonotype: A junction boundary mismatches the germline segment, possibly from a read error. The J gene is TRBJ2-5, the V gene TRBV6-5, with 9 bases lining up with TRBD1. CDR3 length: 15 amino acids. Per the germline V gene, CDR1 is MNHEY and CDR2 is SVGAGI. This CDR3 reads CASSYLTGGKETQYF. The CDR3 region has the DNA TGTGCCAGCAGTTACCTGACAGGGGGAAAGGAGACCCAGTATTTC.

Remarks on this clonotype: An end of the junction differs from the germline gene, which may be a read error. The gene calls are TRBV5-4 and TRBJ1-1; no clear D gene. Germline CDR1 and CDR2: SGHNT and YYREEE (reference sequence). The CDR3 consists of 13 residues. CDR3 in amino acids: CASSLGLKTEAFF. The DNA of the CDR3 is TGTGCCAGCAGCTTGGGGTTGAAAACTGAAGCTTTCTTT.

The genes are TRBV5-1 and TRBJ1-6, with TRBD1 matching 7 bases. The germline V gene encodes CDR1 SGHRS and CDR2 YFSETQ. V lost 0 bases, J lost 8 bases, and 2 bases stayed unmatched. CDR3 size: 14 residues. CDR3 bases: TGCGCCAGCAGCTTGGACCAGGGGGATTCACCCCTCCACTTT. Its protein product is CASSLDQGDSPLHF.